This entry concerns a single T cell receptor beta chain. Repertoires were generated with immunoSEQ multiplex PCR, while TCRdb's copy carries only in-frame clones and drops some. The repertoire includes some 50,000 clones, around 76% of them detected once, and 0.9% to 1.5% sits in the top ten. The source of the sample is a study of memory CD4+ T cells and cytomegalovirus serostatus. The sort gate was single viable CD3+CD4+CD8-CD45RO+ cells for memory CD4+ T cells. The CDR3 is 13 residues long. Looked up from germline, CDR1 is SGHTA and CDR2 is FQGNSA. Trimming removed 5 bases at V and 3 bases at J, with 7 bases between.

The sequence was collected from an adult in good health and CMV-seropositive. The J gene is TRBJ1-4, the V gene TRBV7-2; D remains ambiguous. Material for sequencing was memory CD4+ T cells from blood. The CDR3, as DNA: TGTGCCAGCAGCCTCGGGGCTAATGAAAAACTGTTTTTT. This sequence encodes CASSLGANEKLFF.